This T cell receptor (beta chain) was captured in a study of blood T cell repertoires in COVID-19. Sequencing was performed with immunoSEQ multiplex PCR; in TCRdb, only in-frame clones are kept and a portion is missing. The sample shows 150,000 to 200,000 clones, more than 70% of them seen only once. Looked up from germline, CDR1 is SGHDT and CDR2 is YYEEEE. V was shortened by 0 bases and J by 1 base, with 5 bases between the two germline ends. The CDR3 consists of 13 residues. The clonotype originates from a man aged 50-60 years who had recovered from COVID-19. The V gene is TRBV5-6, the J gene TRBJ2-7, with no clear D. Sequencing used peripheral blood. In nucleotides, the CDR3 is TGTGCCAGCAGCTTGGCAGGATCCTACGAGCAGTACTTC. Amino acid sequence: CASSLAGSYEQYF.